This T cell receptor (beta chain) is from a study of beta chain features in type 1 diabetes. Broader study findings: Across all four CD4+ subsets, people with type 1 diabetes showed modestly shorter TCRB CDR3s.

CDR1 and CDR2 from the germline V gene are SNHLY and FYNNEI. This CDR3 spans 12 amino acids. Expressed TCRB transcripts were sequenced, since all the RNA that had been isolated was reverse transcribed. The assay was immunoSEQ multiplex PCR, and TCRdb's table has in-frame clones only and misses some. The top ten hold around 0.015% of the sample, which has approximately 250,000 clones, about a tenth seen once. Note on this clone: What it binds is not known. The junction and the germline gene differ at one end; a read error may be behind it.

The material sequenced was naive CD4+ T cells from blood. The receptor comes from a man younger than 40 with type 1 diabetes. The chain employs TRBV2 and TRBJ2-3; TRBD2 is a possible D gene (5 bases). The CDR3 DNA reads TGTGCCAGCAGAGGCGGAGGATTTGCTTGTCATTTT. The encoded protein is CASRGGGFACHF.